These 23 T cell receptor beta chains were sequenced from one sample in a study of blood T cell repertoires in COVID-19. TCRdb's copy holds only in-frame clones and misses some; the assay was immunoSEQ multiplex PCR. Of 85,000 to 95,000 clones listed, approximately 90% are singletons. Material: peripheral blood. Receptors originate from a woman aged 45-65 years in a cohort sampled during active COVID-19.

The genes are TRBV5-8 and TRBJ2-7, with D possibly matching TRBD2 (7 bases). This CDR3 is built from 12 residues. V lost 10 bases and J lost 3, with 14 bases in between. The germline V gene encodes CDR1 SGHTS and CDR2 YDEGEE. The chain's CDR3 is CAAGRGGYEQYF. CDR3 nucleotide sequence: TGTGCCGCGGGGAGGGGGGGCTACGAGCAGTACTTC.

V and J are TRBV6-4 and TRBJ1-1; TRBD1 agrees at 10 bases. Germline-derived CDR1 and CDR2 are MRHNA and SNTAGT. This CDR3 has 14 residues. J was trimmed by 6 bases and V by 4 bases; bases with no gene match: 5. The CDR3 sequence is CASSVTGGASEAFF. The CDR3, as DNA: TGTGCCAGCAGTGTGACAGGGGGCGCCTCTGAAGCTTTCTTT.

The chain has TRBV5-1 and TRBJ2-2; the match to TRBD2 covers 7 bases. The trim removed 3 bases at V and 1 base at J, leaving 9 bases unmatched. CDR3 length: 17 amino acids. The V gene's germline CDR1 is SGHRS and CDR2 YFSETQ. The CDR3 loop is CASSSGLRVMNTGELFF. CDR3 bases: TGCGCCAGCAGCTCGGGACTACGGGTGATGAACACCGGGGAGCTGTTTTTT.

The chain carries TRBV14 and TRBJ1-2; D is ambiguous. Trimming removed 0 bases from V and 2 bases from J, with 7 bases in between. CDR3 size: 14 residues. CDR1 and CDR2 from the germline V gene are SGHDN and FVKESK. For the CDR3, the DNA is TGTGCCAGCAGCCAAGATGCGGCAAACTATGGCTACACCTTC. Amino acids: CASSQDAANYGYTF.

This sequence joins TRBV19 and TRBJ2-1, with D tentatively TRBD2 (5 bases). This CDR3 comprises 10 residues. The germline V and J ends were trimmed by 6 bases and 10 bases, with 7 bases remaining between them. Per the germline V gene, CDR1 is LNHDA and CDR2 is SQIVND (reference sequence). The CDR3 loop reads CASSGLEQFF. The CDR3, as DNA: TGTGCCAGTAGCGGACTCGAGCAGTTCTTC.

The chain joins TRBV5-1 to TRBJ2-3, with 7 nucleotides matching TRBD1. Unmatched junction bases numbered 18, after V lost 3 bases and J lost 2 bases. Germline V lookup: CDR1 SGHRS, CDR2 YFSETQ. The CDR3 sequence is 19 residues long. CDR3 loop: CASSSPRDRPTTTTDTQYF. In DNA form, the CDR3 reads TGCGCCAGCAGCTCCCCCCGGGACAGACCAACCACCACCACAGATACGCAGTATTTT.

V usage is TRBV11-3 and J usage is TRBJ2-1; 10 positions match TRBD2. V lost 0 bases and J lost 0; bases outside the gene matches: 5. CDR1 and CDR2 (germline): SGHNT, YENEEA. This CDR3 is built from 18 residues. CDR3 DNA sequence: TGTGCCAGCAGCTTAGAGGAACTAGCGGGGAGCTCCTACAATGAGCAGTTCTTC. Amino acids: CASSLEELAGSSYNEQFF. The full variable domain, its missing parts supplied by reference TRBV11-3 and TRBJ2-1, is EAGVVQSPRYKIIEKKQPVAFWCNPISGHNTLYWYLQNLGQGPELLIRYENEEAVDDSQLPKDRFSAERLKGVDSTLKIQPAELGDSAVYLCASSLEELAGSSYNEQFFGPGTRLTVL.

This clone was detected once. V and J are TRBV5-1 and TRBJ2-5; TRBD2 matches 7 bases. Germline lookup yields CDR1 SGHRS and CDR2 YFSETQ. The CDR3 runs to 15 residues. Germline trimming cut 0 bases from V and 5 bases from J; bases unmatched to any gene: 7. The CDR3 DNA sequence: TGCGCCAGCAGCTTGGACGGACTAGGCGGGGAGACCCAGTACTTC. Residues: CASSLDGLGGETQYF.

V and J are TRBV18 and TRBJ1-5, with D unresolved. The CDR3 extends over 16 amino acids. The germline V and J ends were trimmed by 0 bases and 5 bases, with 14 bases remaining between them. Germline assignment: CDR1 KGHSH and CDR2 LQKENI. The CDR3 is CASSPPNIPEYQPQHF. The CDR3 region has the DNA TGTGCCAGCTCACCACCGAACATACCGGAGTATCAGCCCCAGCATTTT.

The chain is built from TRBV28 and TRBJ1-1; D ambiguous. The germline V and J ends were trimmed by 10 bases and 8 bases, with 14 bases remaining between them. The germline gives CDR1 MDHEN, CDR2 SYDVKM. The CDR3 has 11 residues. CDR3 nucleotides: TGTGCCACCACAGCCCGTTCGGAAGCTTTCTTT. It codes for CATTARSEAFF.

The chain has TRBV4-1 and TRBJ2-2; the D is unclear. Germline CDR1 reads MGHRA; CDR2 reads YSYEKL. V was cut by 1 base and J by 6 bases, with 12 bases left in between. There are 15 residues in the CDR3. The DNA for the CDR3 is TGCGCCAGCAGCCAAGCCCTGTCCAGGTCCGGGGAGCTGTTTTTT. As protein: CASSQALSRSGELFF.

V gene TRBV4-2 combines with J gene TRBJ2-6; TRBD1 matches at 7 bases. Germline assignment: CDR1 LGHNA and CDR2 YNFKEQ. The CDR3 loop spans 18 amino acids. Trimming at V came to 1 base and at J to 2 bases, leaving 8 bases not matched to a gene. CDR3 protein: CASSQADRARTGANVLTF. The CDR3 coding sequence is TGTGCCAGCAGCCAAGCAGACAGGGCAAGAACTGGGGCCAACGTCCTGACTTTC.

The chain uses TRBV5-8 and TRBJ1-1; no firm D call. Looked up from germline, CDR1 is SGHTS and CDR2 is YDEGEE. Trimming removed 2 bases from V and 5 bases from J, with 13 bases in between. The CDR3 is made up of 14 amino acids. CDR3 in DNA: TGTGCCAGCAGCTTTACAGCTGTAAGGACTGAAGCTTTCTTT. This sequence encodes CASSFTAVRTEAFF.

The chain is built from TRBV3-1 (or the pseudogene TRBV3-2) and TRBJ2-2; 7 bases line up with TRBD2. Germline CDR1 is LGHDT and CDR2 is YNNKEL (reference sequence). This CDR3 comprises 17 residues. Trimming took 2 bases from V and 1 from J; bases not matched to a gene: 7. CDR3 sequence reads: CASSQIYSGLNTGELFF. For the CDR3, the DNA is TGTGCCAGCAGCCAAATATATAGCGGGTTGAACACCGGGGAGCTGTTTTTT.

The chain joins TRBV7-7 to TRBJ2-1, with a possible D match to TRBD1 (6 bases). The CDR3 is made up of 13 amino acids. CDR1 is SSHAT and CDR2 is FNYEAQ in the germline V gene (reference sequence). The CDR3 bases are TGTGCTAGCTCGAGGGACACTTACAATGAGCAGTTCTTC. Its protein is CASSRDTYNEQFF.

V and J are TRBV5-4 and TRBJ1-2; no clear D. Trimming took off 2 bases at V and 7 bases at J, with 12 bases between the two ends. CDR1 SGHNT and CDR2 YYREEE come from the germline V gene (reference sequence). There are 13 residues in the CDR3. CDR3 in amino acids: CASSFSEAAGYTF. The CDR3 region has the DNA TGTGCCAGCAGCTTTTCGGAGGCGGCTGGCTACACCTTC.

The CDR3 bases are TGCGCCAGCAGCTTATCCTTAGCGGGGGGGAGCTCCTACGAGCAGTACTTC. Its protein is CASSLSLAGGSSYEQYF. The chain has TRBV5-1 and TRBJ2-7; 11 bases fit TRBD2. Germline V gives CDR1 SGHRS, CDR2 YFSETQ. The CDR3 is made up of 17 amino acids. J was trimmed by 0 bases and V by 2 bases; bases with no gene match: 7. Full variable domain (missing parts from reference TRBV5-1 and TRBJ2-7): KAGVTQTPRYLIKTRGQQVTLSCSPISGHRSVSWYQQTPGQGLQFLFEYFSETQRNKGNFPGRFSGRQFSNSRSEMNVSTLELGDSALYLCASSLSLAGGSSYEQYFGPGTRLTVT.

The chain carries TRBV10-3 and TRBJ2-3; D is undetermined. Trimming shortened V by 0 bases and J by 5 bases, and 12 bases separated the two germline ends. CDR3 length: 15 residues. Germline CDR1 reads ENHRY; CDR2 reads SYGVKD. DNA of the CDR3: TGTGCCATCAGTGAGTCGTCGGCAGGCGAAGATACGCAGTATTTT. Its protein is CAISESSAGEDTQYF.

This clone turned up a few times. The chain has TRBV5-1 and TRBJ2-7; TRBD2 is a possible D gene (5 bases). The ends were cut back, 2 bases at V and 2 bases at J, with 14 bases in the middle. In germline, CDR1 is SGHRS, CDR2 YFSETQ. CDR3 length: 15 residues. The CDR3 here is CASSFSAGGAYEQYF. As DNA, the CDR3 is TGCGCCAGCAGCTTTAGTGCAGGAGGAGCCTACGAGCAGTACTTC.

This clone was counted only a few times. The V call is TRBV3-1 (or the pseudogene TRBV3-2), the J call TRBJ1-1; no reliable D call. CDR3 size: 13 residues. Per germline, CDR1 LGHDT and CDR2 YNNKEL (reference sequence). With 4 bases removed from V and 1 base from J, the gap between germline ends came to 7 bases. The CDR3 nucleotides are TGTGCCAGCAGCCCCGCGGGGAACACTGAAGCTTTCTTT. It specifies CASSPAGNTEAFF.

In regard to this clone: Other DNA sequences in this specimen translate into the identical CDR3. V gene TRBV6-5 combines with J gene TRBJ2-7, with D perhaps matching TRBD1 (6 bases). V lost 0 bases, J lost 1 base, and 10 bases lay in between. The CDR3 covers 15 residues. Looked up from germline, CDR1 is MNHEY and CDR2 is SVGAGI. CDR3 sequence: CASSYSRQGSYEQYF. The CDR3 coding sequence is TGTGCCAGCAGTTACTCGAGGCAGGGGTCCTACGAGCAGTACTTC.

This chain links TRBV19 with TRBJ2-2; 10 bases are shared with TRBD1. The CDR3 is 14 residues long. CDR1 and CDR2 (germline): LNHDA, SQIVND (reference sequence). The V segment lost 10 bases and the J segment 9 bases; nucleotides outside the gene matches: 11. The CDR3 sequence is CATRSGTGVRELFF. CDR3 nucleotides: TGTGCCACCCGATCCGGGACAGGGGTCCGGGAGCTGTTTTTT.

CDR3 protein: CAAQPGQGARGTDTQYF. CDR3 nucleotides: TGTGCCGCCCAACCGGGACAGGGGGCGCGGGGTACAGATACGCAGTATTTT. The rearrangement joins TRBV10-3 to TRBJ2-3; TRBD1 matches at 12 bases. Germline CDR1 reads ENHRY; CDR2 reads SYGVKD. The CDR3 runs to 17 residues. V was clipped by 11 bases and J by 3 bases; unmatched bases: 15.